This TCR beta chain originates from a study of blood T cell repertoires in COVID-19. The repertoire was sequenced with immunoSEQ multiplex PCR; TCRdb's copy has only in-frame clones and lacks some. In the table there are about 260,000 clones, roughly nine tenths of which are singletons. Germline assignment: CDR1 DFQATT and CDR2 SNEGSKA (reference sequence). Between the trimmed V and J ends, which lost 3 bases and 5 bases, there was a span of 5 bases. This CDR3 has 10 residues. The chain employs TRBV20-1 and TRBJ2-7; D remains ambiguous. The receptor was isolated from a woman under 30 who had recovered from COVID-19. The sequenced material came from PBMCs or T cells enriched from blood (not recorded which). The CDR3 nucleotides read TGCAGTGCTAGTACAGACGAGCAGTACTTC. Protein product: CSASTDEQYF.